Listed below are T cell receptor beta chains from one sample, sequenced in a study of cytomegalovirus exposure and HLA in healthy donors. The protocol was immunoSEQ multiplex PCR, while the TCRdb copy is restricted to in-frame clones and leaves out a portion. The sample has 90,000 to 110,000 clones, 76% seen once; the top ten hold roughly 8%. Sequenced material: PBMCs. The receptors shown here come from a middle-aged man in good health and CMV-seropositive. CDR3s include the opening cysteine and the closing phenylalanine or tryptophan. The D gene is left open where the match is weak. Not all rows give a size; the values are once, few, many and, for expanded clones, a class.

d_call: TRBD1; clone_size: NA; v_call: TRBV29-1; j_call: TRBJ1-2; cdr3_nt: TGCAGCGTTGGGGACAGAGGCTATGGCTACACCTTC; cdr3_aa: CSVGDRGYGYTF
d_call: TRBD1; clone_size: NA; v_call: TRBV30; j_call: TRBJ2-1; cdr3_nt: TGTGCCTGGGGGACAGAAAATGAGCAGTTCTTC; cdr3_aa: CAWGTENEQFF
d_call: NA; clone_size: NA; v_call: TRBV9; j_call: TRBJ1-2; cdr3_nt: TGTGCCAGCAGCGTAGGTCCCCAGGGCGAAGGGTATGGCTACACCTTC; cdr3_aa: CASSVGPQGEGYGYTF
d_call: NA; clone_size: few; v_call: TRBV2; j_call: TRBJ1-4; cdr3_nt: TGTGCCAGCAAAGGGGGTGGGGAAAAACTGTTTTTT; cdr3_aa: CASKGGGEKLFF
d_call: NA; clone_size: once; v_call: TRBV28; j_call: TRBJ1-1; cdr3_nt: TGTGCCAGCACGCCCGCCGGGGTACCCAACACTGAAGCTTTCTTT; cdr3_aa: CASTPAGVPNTEAFF
d_call: NA; clone_size: NA; v_call: TRBV11-1; j_call: TRBJ1-1; cdr3_nt: TGTGCCAGCAGCTTAATAGGACAGACCAAAGCTTTCTTT; cdr3_aa: CASSLIGQTKAFF
d_call: NA; clone_size: NA; v_call: TRBV10-3; j_call: TRBJ2-7; cdr3_nt: TGTGCCATCAGTAAACGGGACTCTAGGGGCGAGCAGTACTTC; cdr3_aa: CAISKRDSRGEQYF
d_call: NA; clone_size: NA; v_call: TRBV2; j_call: TRBJ1-6; cdr3_nt: TGTGCCAGCAGTGGACAGGTCAATTCACCCCTCCACTTT; cdr3_aa: CASSGQVNSPLHF
d_call: NA; clone_size: few; v_call: TRBV5-1; j_call: TRBJ1-5; cdr3_nt: TGCGCCAGCAGCCCGACAGGTAGCAATCAGCCCCAGCATTTT; cdr3_aa: CASSPTGSNQPQHF
d_call: TRBD2; clone_size: NA; v_call: TRBV6-5; j_call: TRBJ2-1; cdr3_nt: TGTGCCAGCAGTTTTGGGACTAGAAGTTCCAATGAGCAGTTCTTC; cdr3_aa: CASSFGTRSSNEQFF